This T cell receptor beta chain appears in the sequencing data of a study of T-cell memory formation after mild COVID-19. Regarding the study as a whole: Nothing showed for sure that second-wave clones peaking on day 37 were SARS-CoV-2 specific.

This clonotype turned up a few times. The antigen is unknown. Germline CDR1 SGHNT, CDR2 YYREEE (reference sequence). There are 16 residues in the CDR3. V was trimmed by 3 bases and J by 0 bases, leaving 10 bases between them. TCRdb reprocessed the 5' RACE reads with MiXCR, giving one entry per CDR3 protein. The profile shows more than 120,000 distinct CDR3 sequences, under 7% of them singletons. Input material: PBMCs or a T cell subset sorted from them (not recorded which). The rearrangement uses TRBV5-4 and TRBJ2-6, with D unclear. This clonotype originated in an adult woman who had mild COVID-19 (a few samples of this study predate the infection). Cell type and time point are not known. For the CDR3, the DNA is TGTGCCAGCAGCTACTATCAAGGCTCTGGGGCCAACGTCCTGACTTTC. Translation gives CASSYYQGSGANVLTF.